A selection of T cell receptor beta chains follows, all from one sample in a study of blood T cell repertoires in COVID-19. The protocol was immunoSEQ multiplex PCR, while the TCRdb copy is restricted to in-frame clones and leaves out a portion. The sample lists some 85,000 clones, 80% occurring once. Sequenced input: peripheral blood. These receptors were collected from a woman over 75 with acute or convalescent COVID-19. The CDR3 runs from the conserved cysteine through the conserved F or W. Each record gives: J gene, clone size, V gene, D gene, CDR3 DNA, CDR3 protein. A D gene is named only where the DNA matches it firmly. The listing skips clone size in some rows; elsewhere it reads once, few, many or a size class.

>TRBJ1-3|.|TRBV19|.
TGTGCCAGTAGTATACACAGGGATTCTGGAAACACCATATATTTT
CASSIHRDSGNTIYF
>TRBJ1-1|once|TRBV6-5|TRBD1
TGTGCCAGCAGTTACCTACAGGGGCCCGGAGCTTTCTTT
CASSYLQGPGAFF
>TRBJ2-7|few|TRBV27|TRBD1
TGTGCCAGCAGACTCCGGGACAGCTCCTACGAGCAGTACTTC
CASRLRDSSYEQYF
>TRBJ2-3|.|TRBV12-5|TRBD2
TGTGCTAGTGCTAGCGGGGGGGCCGCAGATACGCAGTATTTT
CASASGGAADTQYF
>TRBJ2-7|.|TRBV6-5|TRBD1
TGTGCCAGCAGTCAGGACAGGGTGTCCTACGAGCAGTACTTC
CASSQDRVSYEQYF
>TRBJ1-1|.|TRBV5-1|TRBD1
TGCGCCAGCAGCCCTACAGGGGTATCCACTGAAGCTTTCTTT
CASSPTGVSTEAFF
>TRBJ2-1|few|TRBV2|TRBD2
TGTGCCAGCAGTGGACTAGCGGCCTACAATGAGCAGTTCTTC
CASSGLAAYNEQFF
>TRBJ2-7|.|TRBV11-2|TRBD1
TGTGCCAGCAGCTTAGCTTTTTGGGACAGGGGTCTCCCCTACGAGCAGTACTTC
CASSLAFWDRGLPYEQYF
>TRBJ1-1|.|TRBV3-1/TRBV3-2|.
TGTGCCAGCAGCCAGGAGGGAGGGGCTTTCTTT
CASSQEGGAFF
>TRBJ1-4|few|TRBV2|TRBD1
TGTGCCAGCGGTAGACAGGGAGGTACTAATGAAAAACTGTTTTTT
CASGRQGGTNEKLFF
>TRBJ1-1|.|TRBV18|TRBD1
TGTGCCAGCTCACCCTTGACAGGGGGGGAACTTGAAGCTTTCTTT
CASSPLTGGELEAFF
>TRBJ1-2|few|TRBV7-2|.
TGTGCCAGCAGCTTAGGAGGGTTCTATGGCTACACCTTC
CASSLGGFYGYTF
>TRBJ1-2|few|TRBV7-2|.
TGTGCCAGCAGCCTAGGGGCCGTCTATGGCTACACCTTC
CASSLGAVYGYTF
>TRBJ2-2|.|TRBV7-2|TRBD2
TGTGCCAGCAGCCCCGTGGGCGGGGGGGACACCGGGGAGCTGTTTTTT
CASSPVGGGDTGELFF
>TRBJ2-1|once|TRBV18|TRBD1
TGTGCCAGCTCACCAGGCCAGGGGGCGAACAATGAGCAGTTCTTC
CASSPGQGANNEQFF
>TRBJ1-1|.|TRBV5-1|.
TGCGCCAGCAGCTTGTGGGCCGACACTGAAGCTTTCTTT
CASSLWADTEAFF
>TRBJ2-1|.|TRBV29-1|TRBD2
TGCAGCGATACTAGCGGGGGGGCCCATGAGCAGTTCTTC
CSDTSGGAHEQFF
>TRBJ1-4|.|TRBV11-2|.
TGTGCCAGCAGCTTAGACAGGGTTGAAAAACTGTTTTTT
CASSLDRVEKLFF
>TRBJ1-1|.|TRBV7-3|.
TGTGCCAGCAGCTCAGGCATGAACACTGAAGCTTTCTTT
CASSSGMNTEAFF
>TRBJ2-1|.|TRBV6-1|TRBD2
TGTGCCAGCAGTGAAAGATTGCCTAGCGGGAGCCCCAATGAGCAGTTCTTC
CASSERLPSGSPNEQFF
>TRBJ2-7|.|TRBV18|TRBD2
TGTGCCAGCTCACCCCTAGGGACTAGCGGGAGCGGCGAGCAGTACTTC
CASSPLGTSGSGEQYF
>TRBJ1-4|few|TRBV2|TRBD1
TGTGCCAGCACGGCGGGACAGGGATATGAAAAACTGTTTTTT
CASTAGQGYEKLFF
>TRBJ2-7|.|TRBV4-1|TRBD1
TGCGCCAGCAGCCAAGAGGGACAGCTTTCCTACGAGCAGTACTTC
CASSQEGQLSYEQYF
>TRBJ2-1|once|TRBV14|.
TGTGCCAGCAGCTTAAACAATGAGCAGTTCTTC
CASSLNNEQFF
>TRBJ2-1|.|TRBV30|.
TGTGCCTGGAGTGTAAGACTATTTTCCTACAATGAGCAGTTCTTC
CAWSVRLFSYNEQFF
>TRBJ2-3|.|TRBV11-2|.
TGTGCCAGCAAACACCCGACAGGCTACACAGATACGCAGTATTTT
CASKHPTGYTDTQYF
>TRBJ1-5|.|TRBV12-3/TRBV12-4|.
TGTGCCAGCAGTTTCCAGAGCAATCAGCCCCAGCATTTT
CASSFQSNQPQHF
>TRBJ1-1|.|TRBV10-1|TRBD1
TGCGCCAGCAGTGAGTCCGGGCAGGGGGATTTGGAGAACACTGAAGCTTTCTTT
CASSESGQGDLENTEAFF
>TRBJ2-3|few|TRBV25-1|TRBD1
TGTGCCAGCCCAGGACAGGGGCAGGAGTATTTT
CASPGQGQEYF
>TRBJ1-1|.|TRBV12-5|TRBD1
TGTGCTAGTGATCCCCAGACAGGGGGGAACACTGAAGCTTTCTTT
CASDPQTGGNTEAFF
>TRBJ2-1|.|TRBV5-1|.
TGCGCCAGCAGCTTGGATGCTAGCTCGGGGTGGGATGAGCAGTTCTTC
CASSLDASSGWDEQFF
>TRBJ1-2|.|TRBV19|.
TGTGCCAGTAGCTTTCCAGGGGTCACATTCTATGGCTACACCTTC
CASSFPGVTFYGYTF
>TRBJ1-5|.|TRBV30|TRBD1
TGTGCCTGGGGGGGACAGTCCAGCAATCAGCCCCAGCATTTT
CAWGGQSSNQPQHF
>TRBJ2-7|.|TRBV11-2|TRBD1
TGTGCCAGCAGCTTAAGACCTACAGGGGCGGCCTACGAGCAGTACTTC
CASSLRPTGAAYEQYF
>TRBJ2-2|.|TRBV5-4|.
TGTGCCAGCAGCTTGTGGGCAGCCACCGGGGAGCTGTTTTTT
CASSLWAATGELFF
>TRBJ2-7|.|TRBV5-5|.
TGTGCCAGCAGCTTGCATTTACTTACGGCAGGAGGGATAGCCTACGAGCAGTACTTC
CASSLHLLTAGGIAYEQYF
>TRBJ2-3|.|TRBV5-1|.
TGCGCCAGCAGCTCCTTCCTCGGAGGGGGGGCGAAAGATACGCAGTATTTT
CASSSFLGGGAKDTQYF
>TRBJ2-2|few|TRBV6-5|TRBD1
TGTGCCAGCAGCCCGACAGGGACAACCGGGGAGCTGTTTTTT
CASSPTGTTGELFF
>TRBJ2-5|.|TRBV4-2|.
TGTGCCAGCAGCTCTCAAGAGACCCAGTACTTC
CASSSQETQYF